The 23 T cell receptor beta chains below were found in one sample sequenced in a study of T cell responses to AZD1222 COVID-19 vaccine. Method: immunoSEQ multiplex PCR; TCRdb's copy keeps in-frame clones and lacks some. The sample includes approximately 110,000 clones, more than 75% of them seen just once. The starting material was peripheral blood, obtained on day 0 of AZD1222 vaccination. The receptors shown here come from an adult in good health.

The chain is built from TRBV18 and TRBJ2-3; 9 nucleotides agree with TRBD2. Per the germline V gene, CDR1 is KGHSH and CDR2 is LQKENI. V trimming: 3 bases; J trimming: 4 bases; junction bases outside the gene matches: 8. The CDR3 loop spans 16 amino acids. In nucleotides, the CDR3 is TGTGCCAGCTCACCTTCCGGGACTAGCCGACCAGATACGCAGTATTTT. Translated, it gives CASSPSGTSRPDTQYF. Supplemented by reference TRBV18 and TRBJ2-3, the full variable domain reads NAGVMQNPRHLVRRRGQEARLRCSPMKGHSHVYWYRQLPEEGLKFMVYLQKENIIDESGMPKERFSAEFPKEGPSILRIQQVVRGDSAAYFCASSPSGTSRPDTQYFGPGTRLTVL.

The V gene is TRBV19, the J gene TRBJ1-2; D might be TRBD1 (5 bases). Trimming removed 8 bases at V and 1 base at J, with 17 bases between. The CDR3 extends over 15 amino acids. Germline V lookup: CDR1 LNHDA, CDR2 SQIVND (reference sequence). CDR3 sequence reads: CASARDWGGNYGYTF. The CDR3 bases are TGTGCCAGTGCCCGGGACTGGGGCGGTAACTATGGCTACACCTTC.

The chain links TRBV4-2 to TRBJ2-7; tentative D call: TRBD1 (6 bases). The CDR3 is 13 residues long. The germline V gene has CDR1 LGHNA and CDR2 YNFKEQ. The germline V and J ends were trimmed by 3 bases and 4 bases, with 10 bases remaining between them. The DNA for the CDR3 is TGTGCCAGCAGCCAGGGGGACAAATACGAGCAGTACTTC. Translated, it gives CASSQGDKYEQYF.

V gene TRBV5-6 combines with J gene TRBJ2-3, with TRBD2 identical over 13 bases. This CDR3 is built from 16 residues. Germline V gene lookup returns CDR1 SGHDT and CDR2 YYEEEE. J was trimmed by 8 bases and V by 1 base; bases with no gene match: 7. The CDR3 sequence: CASSLKPGLAGSTQYF. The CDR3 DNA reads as TGTGCCAGCAGCTTGAAGCCGGGACTAGCGGGGTCTACGCAGTATTTT.

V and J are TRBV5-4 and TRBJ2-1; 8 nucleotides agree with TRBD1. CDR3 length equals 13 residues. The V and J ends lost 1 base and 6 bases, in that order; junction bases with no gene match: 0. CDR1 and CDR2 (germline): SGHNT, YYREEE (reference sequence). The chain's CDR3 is CASSLTGGNEQFF. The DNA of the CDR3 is TGTGCCAGCAGCTTGACAGGGGGCAATGAGCAGTTCTTC.

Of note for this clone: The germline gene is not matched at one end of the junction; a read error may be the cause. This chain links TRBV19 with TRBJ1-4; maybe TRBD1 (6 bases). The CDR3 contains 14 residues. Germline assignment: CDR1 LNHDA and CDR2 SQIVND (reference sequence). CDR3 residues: CASSSQGTSEKLFF. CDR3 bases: TGTGCCAGTAGTTCCCAGGGGACTAGTGAAAAACTGTTTTTT. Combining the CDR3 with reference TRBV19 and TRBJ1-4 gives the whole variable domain DGGITQSPKYLFRKEGQNVTLSCEQNLNHDAMYWYRQDPGQGLRLIYYSQIVNDFQKGDIAEGYSVSREKKESFPLTVTSAQKNPTAFYLCASSSQGTSEKLFFGSGTQLSVL.

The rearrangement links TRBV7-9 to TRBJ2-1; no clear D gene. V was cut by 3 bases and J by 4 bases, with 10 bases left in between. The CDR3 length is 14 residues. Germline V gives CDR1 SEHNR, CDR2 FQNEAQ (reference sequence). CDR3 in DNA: TGTGCCAGCAGCTTGGCCAGTGTTTACAATGAGCAGTTCTTC. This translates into CASSLASVYNEQFF.

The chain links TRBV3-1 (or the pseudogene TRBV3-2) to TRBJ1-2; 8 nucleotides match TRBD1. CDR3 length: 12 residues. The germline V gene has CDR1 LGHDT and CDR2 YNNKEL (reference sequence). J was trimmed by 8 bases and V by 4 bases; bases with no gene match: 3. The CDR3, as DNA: TGTGCCAGCAGCCGGGACAGGACAGGCTACACCTTC. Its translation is CASSRDRTGYTF.

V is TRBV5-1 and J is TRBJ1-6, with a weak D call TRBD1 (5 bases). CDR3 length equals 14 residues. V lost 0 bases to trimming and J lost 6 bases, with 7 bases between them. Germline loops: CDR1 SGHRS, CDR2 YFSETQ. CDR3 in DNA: TGCGCCAGCAGCTTGGGGGACGGTAATTCACCCCTCCACTTT. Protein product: CASSLGDGNSPLHF.

CDR3 in DNA: TGCGCCAGCAGCCAAGTGGTGACAAGCTCCTACAATGAGCAGTTCTTC. Its translation is CASSQVVTSSYNEQFF. The chain couples TRBV4-3 to TRBJ2-1; D gene uncertain. Germline CDR1 LGHNA, CDR2 YSLEER. This CDR3 region has 16 residues. Trimming stripped 1 base from V and 0 bases from J, with 10 bases between.

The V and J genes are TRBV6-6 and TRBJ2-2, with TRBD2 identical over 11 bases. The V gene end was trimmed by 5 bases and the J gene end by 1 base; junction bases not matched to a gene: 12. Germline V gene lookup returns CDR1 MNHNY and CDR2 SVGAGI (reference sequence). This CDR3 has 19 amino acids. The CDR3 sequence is CASSPPGLAEVLNTGELFF. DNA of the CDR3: TGTGCCAGCAGTCCCCCGGGACTAGCGGAAGTTTTGAACACCGGGGAGCTGTTTTTT.

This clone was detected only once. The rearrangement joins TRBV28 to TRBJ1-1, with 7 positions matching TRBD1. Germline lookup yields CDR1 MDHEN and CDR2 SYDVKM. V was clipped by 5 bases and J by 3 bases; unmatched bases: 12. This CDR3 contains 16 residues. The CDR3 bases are TGTGCCAGCAGTATAGGGGGCTTCGGGGTTGACACTGAAGCTTTCTTT. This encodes CASSIGGFGVDTEAFF.

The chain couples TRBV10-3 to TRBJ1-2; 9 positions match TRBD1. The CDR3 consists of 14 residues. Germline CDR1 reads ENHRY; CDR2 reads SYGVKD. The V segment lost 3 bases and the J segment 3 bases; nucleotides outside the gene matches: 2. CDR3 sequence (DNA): TGTGCCATCAGTGAAAGACAGGGGGACTATGGCTACACCTTC. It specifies CAISERQGDYGYTF.

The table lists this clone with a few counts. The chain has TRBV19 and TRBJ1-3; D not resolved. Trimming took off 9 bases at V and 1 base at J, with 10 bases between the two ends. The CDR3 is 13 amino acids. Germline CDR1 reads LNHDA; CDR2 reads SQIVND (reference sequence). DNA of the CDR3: TGTGCCAGCTCACTGGGGTCTGGAAACACCATATATTTT. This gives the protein CASSLGSGNTIYF.

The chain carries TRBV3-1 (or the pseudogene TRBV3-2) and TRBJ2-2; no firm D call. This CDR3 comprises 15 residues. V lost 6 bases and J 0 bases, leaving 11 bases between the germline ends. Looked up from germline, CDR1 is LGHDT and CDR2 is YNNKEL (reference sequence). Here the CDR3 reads CASSQSRTNTGELFF. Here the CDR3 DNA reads TGTGCCAGCAGTCAGTCCCGGACGAACACCGGGGAGCTGTTTTTT.

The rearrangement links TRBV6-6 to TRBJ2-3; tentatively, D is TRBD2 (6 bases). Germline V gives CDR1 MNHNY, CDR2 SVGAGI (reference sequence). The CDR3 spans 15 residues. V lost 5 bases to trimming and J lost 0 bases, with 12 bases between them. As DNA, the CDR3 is TGTGCCAGCAGTCCATACGGGACTAGCACAGATACGCAGTATTTT. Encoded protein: CASSPYGTSTDTQYF.

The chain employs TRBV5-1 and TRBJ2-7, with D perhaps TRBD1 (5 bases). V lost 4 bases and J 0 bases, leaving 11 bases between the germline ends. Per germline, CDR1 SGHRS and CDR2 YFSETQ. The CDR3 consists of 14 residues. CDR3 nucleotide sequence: TGCGCCAGCAGCGCCAGGGCACCCTCCTACGAGCAGTACTTC. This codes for CASSARAPSYEQYF.

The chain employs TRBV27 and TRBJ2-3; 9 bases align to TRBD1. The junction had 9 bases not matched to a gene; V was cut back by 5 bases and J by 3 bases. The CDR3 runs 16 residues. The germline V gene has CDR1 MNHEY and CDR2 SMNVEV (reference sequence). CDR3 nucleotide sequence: TGTGCCAGCAGTCCGCACAGGGGGCGCGGAACAGATACGCAGTATTTT. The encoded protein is CASSPHRGRGTDTQYF.

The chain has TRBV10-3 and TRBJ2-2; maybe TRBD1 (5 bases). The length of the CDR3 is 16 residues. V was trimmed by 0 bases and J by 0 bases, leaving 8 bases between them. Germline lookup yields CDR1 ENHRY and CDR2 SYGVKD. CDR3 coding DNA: TGTGCCATCAGTGAGTCGTCAGGGTCGAACACCGGGGAGCTGTTTTTT. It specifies CAISESSGSNTGELFF.

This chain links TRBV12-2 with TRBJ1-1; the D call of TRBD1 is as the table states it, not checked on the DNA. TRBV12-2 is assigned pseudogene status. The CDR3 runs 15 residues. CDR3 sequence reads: CASRSRTESNTEAFF. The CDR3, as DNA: TGTGCAAGTCGCTCTCGGACAGAAAGTAACACTGAAGCTTTCTTT.

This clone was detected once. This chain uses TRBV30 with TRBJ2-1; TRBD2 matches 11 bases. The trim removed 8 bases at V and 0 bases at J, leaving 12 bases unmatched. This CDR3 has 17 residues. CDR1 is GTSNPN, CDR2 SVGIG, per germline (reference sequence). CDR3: CAKGTSGGLSSYNEQFF. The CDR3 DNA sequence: TGTGCCAAGGGAACTAGCGGGGGCCTTAGCTCCTACAATGAGCAGTTCTTC.

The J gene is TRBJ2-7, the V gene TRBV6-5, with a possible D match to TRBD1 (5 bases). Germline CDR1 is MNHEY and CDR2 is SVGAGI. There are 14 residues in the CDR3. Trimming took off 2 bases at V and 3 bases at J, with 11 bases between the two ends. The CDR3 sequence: CASSYGQGRYEQYF. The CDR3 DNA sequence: TGTGCCAGCAGTTACGGGCAGGGTCGCTACGAGCAGTACTTC.

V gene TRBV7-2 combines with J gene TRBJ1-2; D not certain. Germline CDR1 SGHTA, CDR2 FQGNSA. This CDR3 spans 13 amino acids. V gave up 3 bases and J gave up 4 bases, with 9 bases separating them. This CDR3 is CASSLAAAYGYTF. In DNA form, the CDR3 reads TGTGCCAGCAGCTTGGCAGCAGCCTATGGCTACACCTTC.